The 10 T cell receptor beta chains below all came from one sample that was sequenced in a study of shared T cell receptors in the human thymus. Data came from immunoSEQ multiplex PCR; TCRdb stores just in-frame clones and leaves some out. The sample has roughly 550,000 clones, around 78% seen once; the top ten hold less than 0.015%. The same specimen was also included in a second study, on human thymus T cells.

Specimen: thymocytes. These receptors were collected from a boy under two years old with a congenital heart defect.

The rearrangement joins TRBV7-9 to TRBJ2-2, with 8 bases aligning to TRBD1. J lost 1 base, V lost 1 base, and 2 bases had no gene match. The germline CDR1 and CDR2 sequences are SEHNR and FQNEAQ (reference sequence). CDR3 length: 16 residues. For the CDR3, the DNA is TGTGCCAGCAGCTTAGTAGGACAGGGGAACACCGGGGAGCTGTTTTTT. Translation: CASSLVGQGNTGELFF.

This chain uses TRBV4-2 with TRBJ2-2, with D possibly matching TRBD2 (6 bases). Germline V CDR1 and CDR2: LGHNA, YNFKEQ. The V gene lost 4 bases and the J gene lost 7 bases, with 16 bases spanning the gap. This CDR3 comprises 15 residues. DNA for the CDR3: TGTGCCAGCAGCCCACGGGGGAGAGCGGGCGGGGAGCTGTTTTTT. Translation: CASSPRGRAGGELFF.

The chain employs TRBV27 and TRBJ2-1; 7 bases match TRBD2. The CDR3 consists of 14 residues. V lost 3 bases, J lost 5 bases, and 4 bases stayed unmatched. Germline CDR1 MNHEY, CDR2 SMNVEV (reference sequence). The CDR3 coding sequence is TGTGCCAGCAGTTTGGGGACTACCAACAATGAGCAGTTCTTC. Translated, it gives CASSLGTTNNEQFF.

The genes are TRBV10-1 and TRBJ2-7, with 9 positions matching TRBD1. This CDR3 spans 16 amino acids. V lost 0 bases and J lost 9; bases outside the gene matches: 12. The germline CDR1 and CDR2 sequences are WNHNN and SYGVQD (reference sequence). The CDR3 sequence: CASSESQATGGNGQYF. The DNA of the CDR3 is TGCGCCAGCAGTGAGTCGCAAGCTACAGGGGGCAATGGGCAGTACTTC.

The chain employs TRBV28 and TRBJ2-7, with 9 nucleotides matching TRBD2. The trim removed 2 bases at V and 0 bases at J, leaving 2 bases unmatched. CDR1 and CDR2 from the germline V gene are MDHEN and SYDVKM. The CDR3 has 15 residues. CDR3 loop: CASSLGLASSYEQYF. The CDR3 DNA sequence: TGTGCCAGCAGTTTAGGACTAGCGAGCTCCTACGAGCAGTACTTC. Full variable domain (missing parts from reference TRBV28 and TRBJ2-7): DVKVTQSSRYLVKRTGEKVFLECVQDMDHENMFWYRQDPGLGLRLIYFSYDVKMKEKGDIPEGYSVSREKKERFSLILESASTNQTSMYLCASSLGLASSYEQYFGPGTRLTVT.

The chain couples TRBV7-3 to TRBJ2-7; 7 bases fit TRBD1. This CDR3 has 15 amino acids. Germline lookup yields CDR1 SGHTA and CDR2 FQGTGA. V lost 6 bases to trimming and J lost 4 bases; unmatched junction nucleotides: 12. The CDR3 region has the DNA TGTGCCAGCAGACTTCTCCGACAGGGAAGGTACGAGCAGTACTTC. The encoded protein is CASRLLRQGRYEQYF.

The chain links TRBV7-2 to TRBJ2-5, with 8 bases matching TRBD2. CDR1 and CDR2 (germline): SGHTA, FQGNSA. The CDR3 extends over 14 amino acids. The V gene end was trimmed by 5 bases and the J gene end by 4 bases; junction bases not matched to a gene: 6. CDR3 loop: CASSPLAGSETQYF. The DNA for the CDR3 is TGTGCCAGCAGCCCTTTAGCGGGATCAGAGACCCAGTACTTC.

V and J are TRBV27 and TRBJ2-1; a weak D match, TRBD1 (5 bases). CDR1 and CDR2 (germline): MNHEY, SMNVEV (reference sequence). The CDR3 has 13 amino acids. Between the trimmed V and J ends, which lost 11 bases and 6 bases, there was a span of 17 bases. CDR3 nucleotides: TGTGCCGTACCGCAGGGAATTGGCAATGAGCAGTTCTTC. Translating it yields CAVPQGIGNEQFF.

This clone was seen only a few times. This chain joins TRBV5-6 and TRBJ2-1; 7 nucleotides line up with TRBD1. Per the germline V gene, CDR1 is SGHDT and CDR2 is YYEEEE. The length of the CDR3 is 15 residues. After removal of 4 bases from V and 5 bases from J, the junction contained 9 bases not matched to a gene. CDR3 region: CASSPQGKNNNEQFF. The CDR3 coding sequence is TGTGCCAGCAGCCCACAGGGGAAAAACAACAATGAGCAGTTCTTC.

The rearrangement uses TRBV4-1 and TRBJ2-7, with 9 nucleotides matching TRBD2. CDR1 is MGHRA, CDR2 YSYEKL, per germline. V lost 1 base and J lost 2; bases outside the gene matches: 3. The CDR3 loop spans 15 amino acids. The CDR3 DNA follows: TGCGCCAGCAGCCAAGCCGGGACTAGCCCCTACGAGCAGTACTTC. Protein product: CASSQAGTSPYEQYF.